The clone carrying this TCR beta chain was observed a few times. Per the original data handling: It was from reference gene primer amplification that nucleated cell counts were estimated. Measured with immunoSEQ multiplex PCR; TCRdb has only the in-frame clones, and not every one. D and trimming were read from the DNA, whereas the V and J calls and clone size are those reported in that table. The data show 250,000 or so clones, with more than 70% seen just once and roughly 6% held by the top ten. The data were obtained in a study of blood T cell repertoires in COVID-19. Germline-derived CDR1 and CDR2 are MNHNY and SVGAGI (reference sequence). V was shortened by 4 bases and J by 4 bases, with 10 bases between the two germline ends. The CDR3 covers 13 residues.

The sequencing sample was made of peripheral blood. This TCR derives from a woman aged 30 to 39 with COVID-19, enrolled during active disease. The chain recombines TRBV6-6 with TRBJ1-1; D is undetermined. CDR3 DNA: TGTGCCAGCAGTTTAGAGAGCCGCACTGAAGCTTTCTTT. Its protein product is CASSLESRTEAFF.